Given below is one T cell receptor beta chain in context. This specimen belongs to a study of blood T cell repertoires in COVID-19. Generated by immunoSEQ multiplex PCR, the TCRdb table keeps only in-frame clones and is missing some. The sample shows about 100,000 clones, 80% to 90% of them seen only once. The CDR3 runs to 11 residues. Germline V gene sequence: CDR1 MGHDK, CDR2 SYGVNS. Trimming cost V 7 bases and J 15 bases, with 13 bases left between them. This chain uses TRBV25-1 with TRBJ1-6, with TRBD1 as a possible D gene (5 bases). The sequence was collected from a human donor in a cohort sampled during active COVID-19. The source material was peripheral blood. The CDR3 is CASIGGVVLHF. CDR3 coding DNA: TGTGCCAGCATCGGAGGGGTAGTCCTCCACTTT.